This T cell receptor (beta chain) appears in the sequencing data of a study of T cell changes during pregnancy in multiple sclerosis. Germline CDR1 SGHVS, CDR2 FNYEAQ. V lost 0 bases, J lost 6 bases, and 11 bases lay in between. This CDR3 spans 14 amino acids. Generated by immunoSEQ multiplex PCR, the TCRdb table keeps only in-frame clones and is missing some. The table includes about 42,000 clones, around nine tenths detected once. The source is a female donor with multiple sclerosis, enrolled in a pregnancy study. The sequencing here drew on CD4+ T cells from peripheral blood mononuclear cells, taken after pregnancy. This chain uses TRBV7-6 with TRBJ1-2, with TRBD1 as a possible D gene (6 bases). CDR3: CASSLAGDTNGYTF. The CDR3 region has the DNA TGTGCCAGCAGCTTAGCGGGGGACACCAATGGCTACACCTTC.